This entry concerns a single T cell receptor (beta chain). This sample stems from a study of T-cell memory formation after mild COVID-19. TCRdb recomputed calls from the 5' RACE reads with MiXCR, one row per CDR3 protein. The repertoire holds tens of thousands of distinct CDR3 sequences, about 6.1% seen once, with more than 0.7% in the top ten. From germline, CDR1 is SGHRS and CDR2 YFSETQ. Germline trimming cut 0 bases from V and 7 bases from J; bases unmatched to any gene: 10. The CDR3 length is 17 residues. This chain joins TRBV5-1 and TRBJ1-6, with 7 bases identical to TRBD1. Sequencing was carried out using PBMCs or a T cell subset sorted from them (not recorded which). The receptor was isolated from an adult who had mild COVID-19 (a few samples of this study predate the infection). Cell type and time point are not known. DNA for the CDR3: TGCGCCAGCAGCTTGGCCGGGGACAGAGGGCCGAATTCACCCCTCCACTTT. Translated, it gives CASSLAGDRGPNSPLHF.